The 24 T cell receptor beta chains in this list originate from one sample, sequenced in a study of identifying expanded T cells in peripheral blood. Sequenced by immunoSEQ multiplex PCR; TCRdb stores in-frame clones only, minus some. The sample carries tens of thousands of clones, around 88% recorded once. The sequencing input was blood. These receptors originate from a person between 18 and 70 years old in good health.

This rearrangement joins TRBV6-4 to TRBJ2-3; 10 bases match TRBD2. CDR3 length: 16 residues. V trimming: 4 bases; J trimming: 2 bases; junction bases outside the gene matches: 6. The germline V gene has CDR1 MRHNA and CDR2 SNTAGT. This CDR3 is CASSVGSGGATDTQYF. In DNA form, the CDR3 reads TGTGCCAGCAGTGTGGGGAGCGGGGGGGCCACAGATACGCAGTATTTT.

The chain employs TRBV6-4 and TRBJ2-7; no clear D gene. V was pared by 8 bases and J by 3 bases, with 23 bases between. The CDR3 consists of 16 residues. Germline loops: CDR1 MRHNA, CDR2 SNTAGT. Here the CDR3 DNA reads TGTGCCAGCTCGGTCAATACAGACCTATACTACTACGAGCAGTACTTC. Amino acid sequence: CASSVNTDLYYYEQYF.

The chain carries TRBV5-4 and TRBJ2-7; TRBD2 matches at 9 bases. With V trimmed by 4 bases and J by 6 bases, 20 bases remained unmatched. CDR1 and CDR2 (germline): SGHNT, YYREEE (reference sequence). This CDR3 region has 18 residues. CDR3 protein: CASSPGGLAVSVSGEQYF. The CDR3 bases are TGTGCCAGCAGCCCCGGGGGACTAGCAGTTTCCGTGTCGGGCGAGCAGTACTTC. Supplemented by reference TRBV5-4 and TRBJ2-7, the full variable domain reads ETGVTQSPTHLIKTRGQQVTLRCSSQSGHNTVSWYQQALGQGPQFIFQYYREEENGRGNFPPRFSGLQFPNYSSELNVNALELDDSALYLCASSPGGLAVSVSGEQYFGPGTRLTVT.

The genes are TRBV6-5 and TRBJ1-2; D is possibly TRBD1 (6 bases). Germline V gene data show CDR1 as MNHEY and CDR2 as SVGAGI. V was clipped by 7 bases and J by 3 bases, with 18 bases between them. The CDR3 has 15 amino acids. CDR3 sequence: CASTFLSSGDYGYTF. The CDR3 bases are TGTGCCAGCACATTCCTGTCCTCAGGGGACTATGGCTACACCTTC.

The J gene is TRBJ2-5, the V gene TRBV5-8; 8 nucleotides agree with TRBD1. Germline loops: CDR1 SGHTS, CDR2 YDEGEE. V lost 7 bases and J lost 2; bases outside the gene matches: 4. The CDR3 totals 13 residues. The CDR3, as DNA: TGTGCCAGCGGCCGGGACAGGCAAGAGACCCAGTACTTC. It specifies CASGRDRQETQYF.

V gene TRBV7-9 combines with J gene TRBJ2-3; 10 bases fit TRBD2. The junction had 9 bases not matched to a gene; V was cut back by 0 bases and J by 6 bases. CDR3 length: 17 amino acids. CDR1 and CDR2 (germline): SEHNR, FQNEAQ (reference sequence). CDR3 in amino acids: CASSLAQAGGRRDTQYF. The CDR3 coding sequence is TGTGCCAGCAGCTTAGCGCAAGCGGGAGGGCGCCGGGATACGCAGTATTTT.

The chain is built from TRBV4-2 and TRBJ2-1; 12 nucleotides agree with TRBD2. CDR3 length equals 17 residues. Germline trimming cut 1 base from V and 6 bases from J; bases unmatched to any gene: 7. The germline CDR1 and CDR2 sequences are LGHNA and YNFKEQ. DNA for the CDR3: TGTGCCAGCAGCCAAGTACAACTAGCGGGGGGACTCAATGAGCAGTTCTTC. This gives the protein CASSQVQLAGGLNEQFF.

J is TRBJ2-1 and V is TRBV19; 13 positions agree with TRBD2. V was pared by 5 bases and J by 3 bases, with 4 bases of the junction left unmatched. CDR1 and CDR2 from the germline V gene are LNHDA and SQIVND (reference sequence). The CDR3 has 16 residues. CDR3 nucleotides: TGTGCCAGTAGTCGGACTAGCGGGAGTGGCTACAATGAGCAGTTCTTC. Amino acid sequence: CASSRTSGSGYNEQFF.

V usage is TRBV7-9 and J usage is TRBJ2-5; 12 bases align to TRBD1. V shed 1 base, J shed 4 bases, and the junction held 10 bases outside the gene matches. Per the germline V gene, CDR1 is SEHNR and CDR2 is FQNEAQ (reference sequence). This CDR3 is built from 18 residues. CDR3 region: CASSLEGQGASFGETQYF. Here the CDR3 DNA reads TGTGCCAGCAGCTTAGAGGGACAGGGGGCGTCCTTTGGAGAGACCCAGTACTTC.

The chain combines TRBV9 with TRBJ2-2, with TRBD2 matching 14 bases. The CDR3 is made up of 17 amino acids. Trimming cost V 6 bases and J 5 bases; bases outside gene matches: 9. Germline CDR1 SGDLS, CDR2 YYNGEE. The CDR3 nucleotides read TGTGCCAGCACCCGACTAGCGGGGGGGCCTCGGACCGGGGAGCTGTTTTTT. Its translation: CASTRLAGGPRTGELFF.

The chain links TRBV9 to TRBJ2-7, with a tentative D call TRBD1 (5 bases). The germline gives CDR1 SGDLS, CDR2 YYNGEE. Trimming cost V 0 bases and J 2 bases, with 9 bases left between them. The CDR3 length is 14 residues. The CDR3 DNA reads TGTGCCAGCAGCGTAGGCCAGGGCCCCTACGAGCAGTACTTC. Translating gives CASSVGQGPYEQYF.

This rearrangement joins TRBV27 to TRBJ2-5; 7 positions agree with TRBD1. Germline CDR1 MNHEY, CDR2 SMNVEV (reference sequence). CDR3 size: 15 residues. Losses at the gene ends were 6 bases for V and 2 bases for J; bases not matched to a gene: 9. The CDR3 DNA follows: TGTGCCAGCAGACGTGAAGGGGACAGACAAGAGACCCAGTACTTC. Amino acid sequence: CASRREGDRQETQYF.

This rearrangement joins TRBV5-1 to TRBJ1-5; D unresolved. V lost 0 bases and J 7 bases, leaving 8 bases between the germline ends. Germline assignment: CDR1 SGHRS and CDR2 YFSETQ. The CDR3 spans 13 residues. CDR3 in DNA: TGCGCCAGCAGCTTGGACCCGAGCCAGCCCCAGCATTTT. It translates to CASSLDPSQPQHF.

This clone was observed a handful of times. CDR3 region: CASSFRKGGRYF. CDR3 sequence (DNA): TGTGCCAGCAGCTTCCGAAAGGGGGGTCGGTACTTC. The chain uses TRBV7-2 and TRBJ2-7; D possibly uses TRBD1 or TRBD2 (6 bases each). Trimming removed 3 bases from V and 12 bases from J, with 15 bases in between. CDR1 and CDR2 (germline): SGHTA, FQGNSA. The CDR3 extends over 12 amino acids.

The V gene is TRBV14, the J gene TRBJ1-1; tentative D call: TRBD1 (5 bases). Trimming took 0 bases from V and 6 from J, leaving 14 bases between them. Per germline, CDR1 SGHDN and CDR2 FVKESK. The CDR3 runs 15 residues. CDR3 amino acids: CASSQDPQGKAEAFF. The CDR3 nucleotides are TGTGCCAGCAGCCAAGATCCCCAGGGCAAGGCTGAAGCTTTCTTT. The full variable domain, its missing parts supplied by reference TRBV14 and TRBJ1-1, is EAGVTQFPSHSVIEKGQTVTLRCDPISGHDNLYWYRRVMGKEIKFLLHFVKESKQDESGMPNNRFLAERTGGTYSTLKVQPAELEDSGVYFCASSQDPQGKAEAFFGQGTRLTVV.

The V and J genes are TRBV5-1 and TRBJ1-2; D uncertain. Germline loops: CDR1 SGHRS, CDR2 YFSETQ. The CDR3 has 14 amino acids. V was pared by 0 bases and J by 8 bases, with 14 bases between. The DNA of the CDR3 is TGCGCCAGCAGCTTGGTTTTTGGGGAAGCGGGCTACACCTTC. It is translated as CASSLVFGEAGYTF.

Worth noting for this clone: This same CDR3 is encoded by further DNA sequences in the sample. The chain combines TRBV10-3 with TRBJ2-3, with 8 bases fitting TRBD1. Per germline, CDR1 ENHRY and CDR2 SYGVKD. The CDR3 covers 16 residues. J was trimmed by 1 base and V by 0 bases; bases with no gene match: 3. CDR3 region: CAISESPGQGTDTQYF. The CDR3 DNA reads TGTGCCATCAGTGAGTCTCCGGGACAGGGCACAGATACGCAGTATTTT.

This clone has only a few counts. The CDR3 nucleotides read TGTGCCAGCAGTTACCCTAGCGGGAGGTACGAGCAGTACTTC. Protein sequence: CASSYPSGRYEQYF. The chain has TRBV6-5 and TRBJ2-7; 11 positions match TRBD2. The CDR3 extends over 14 amino acids. In germline, CDR1 is MNHEY, CDR2 SVGAGI. Trimming removed 2 bases from V and 4 bases from J; junction bases left unmatched: 1.

This clone has a single count. J is TRBJ2-7 and V is TRBV5-4; 8 bases line up with TRBD2. The CDR3 length is 15 residues. Germline V lookup: CDR1 SGHNT, CDR2 YYREEE (reference sequence). J gave up 0 bases and V 0 bases, and 2 bases lay outside the gene matches. The chain's CDR3 is CASSLEGTSSYEQYF. The CDR3 DNA reads TGTGCCAGCAGCTTGGAAGGGACTAGCTCCTACGAGCAGTACTTC.

The J gene is TRBJ2-3, the V gene TRBV9, with 7 bases lining up with TRBD2. V lost 4 bases to trimming and J lost 0 bases; unmatched junction nucleotides: 11. CDR3 length: 17 residues. Germline CDR1 reads SGDLS; CDR2 reads YYNGEE. CDR3 DNA sequence: TGTGCCAGCAGCTCCTCCGGGGTAGCGGGCAGCACAGATACGCAGTATTTT. It is translated as CASSSSGVAGSTDTQYF.

J is TRBJ2-3 and V is TRBV4-1, with D perhaps TRBD1 or TRBD2 (5 bases each). V dropped 1 base and J dropped 0 bases, with 8 bases sitting between them. Germline loops: CDR1 MGHRA, CDR2 YSYEKL. The CDR3 sequence is 15 residues long. The DNA for the CDR3 is TGCGCCAGCAGCCAAGTCCGGGGCAGCACAGATACGCAGTATTTT. It codes for CASSQVRGSTDTQYF.

The chain combines TRBV18 with TRBJ2-7; 7 bases match TRBD1. In germline, CDR1 is KGHSH, CDR2 LQKENI. Trimming cost V 5 bases and J 6 bases; bases outside gene matches: 1. The CDR3 contains 11 residues. The CDR3 nucleotides are TGTGCCAGCTCAGCAGGGGGCGAGCAGTACTTC. Translating it yields CASSAGGEQYF.

This clone was seen once. V gene TRBV7-9 combines with J gene TRBJ1-1; no clear D gene. Trimming removed 0 bases from V and 7 bases from J, with 12 bases in between. This CDR3 contains 14 residues. Per germline, CDR1 SEHNR and CDR2 FQNEAQ (reference sequence). The CDR3 protein is CASSLAALQVEAFF. The DNA of the CDR3 is TGTGCCAGCAGCTTAGCTGCTTTGCAGGTTGAAGCTTTCTTT.

The chain uses TRBV6-4 and TRBJ2-5, with 8 bases fitting TRBD2. The ends lost 3 bases at V and 2 bases at J; junction bases unmatched: 5. The CDR3 is 15 residues long. CDR1 is MRHNA, CDR2 SNTAGT, per germline. The CDR3: CASSESASGQETQYF. CDR3 DNA sequence: TGTGCCAGCAGTGAATCGGCTAGCGGGCAAGAGACCCAGTACTTC.